One and the same sample provided the 27 T cell receptor beta chains below, sequenced in a study of OX40 agonist ivuxolimab in advanced cancers. Clones were read by immunoSEQ multiplex PCR, and TCRdb kept only the in-frame ones, dropping some. Among around 140,000 clones listed, roughly 91% were seen once. Source: CD4+ or CD8+ T cells sorted from blood, taken in a trial of the OX40 agonist ivuxolimab. All receptors come from an adult with an advanced solid tumor such as melanoma, head and neck, liver or kidney cancer.

The chain recombines TRBV7-3 with TRBJ1-6; D is possibly TRBD1 (5 bases). CDR1 is SGHTA, CDR2 FQGTGA, per germline. The CDR3 contains 16 residues. V dropped 5 bases and J dropped 5 bases, with 16 bases sitting between them. In DNA, the CDR3 is TGTGCCAGCAGCCCCACCCGCAGGGCCGATAATTCACCCCTCCACTTT. This gives the protein CASSPTRRADNSPLHF.

The gene calls are TRBV6-5 and TRBJ2-7, with a possible D match to TRBD2 (6 bases). V lost 6 bases and J 0 bases, leaving 15 bases between the germline ends. Germline CDR1 MNHEY, CDR2 SVGAGI. This CDR3 is 15 amino acids long. CDR3 loop: CASRRSRGSSYEQYF. Written as DNA, the CDR3 is TGTGCCAGCAGACGCTCACGGGGGAGCTCCTACGAGCAGTACTTC.

This clone was recorded only once. CDR3: CATSTALWGYTF. Here the CDR3 DNA reads TGTGCCACCAGCACGGCTCTGTGGGGCTACACCTTC. The chain joins TRBV15 to TRBJ1-2; D remains ambiguous. The V end was cut by 4 bases, the J end by 8 bases, with 11 bases between. CDR1 LNHNV and CDR2 YYDKDF come from the germline V gene (reference sequence). The CDR3 is 12 amino acids.

This clone was picked up one time. This chain links TRBV11-1 with TRBJ2-7; 12 bases are a match to TRBD2. This CDR3 comprises 17 residues. With 4 bases clipped from V and 8 bases from J, the junction kept 15 bases outside the gene matches. CDR1 and CDR2 from the germline V gene are SGHAT and FQDESV (reference sequence). In nucleotides, the CDR3 is TGTGCCAGCAGCTCCCGCCACGGGGGGACTAGCGGGTTTAAGCAGTACTTC. This sequence encodes CASSSRHGGTSGFKQYF.

The chain joins TRBV30 to TRBJ1-2; D is unclear. Germline V CDR1 and CDR2: GTSNPN, SVGIG (reference sequence). V gave up 0 bases and J gave up 4 bases, with 3 bases separating them. The CDR3 consists of 11 residues. Here the CDR3 reads CAWSVTYGYTF. CDR3 bases: TGTGCCTGGAGTGTAACCTATGGCTACACCTTC. Complete variable domain (other parts from reference TRBV30 and TRBJ1-2): SQTIHQWPATLVQPVGSPLSLECTVEGTSNPNLYWYRQAAGRGLQLLFYSVGIGQISSEVPQNLSASRPQDRQFILSSKKLLLSDSGFYLCAWSVTYGYTFGSGTRLTVV.

V gene TRBV10-3 combines with J gene TRBJ1-5; no firm D call. This CDR3 is 16 amino acids long. The germline gives CDR1 ENHRY, CDR2 SYGVKD. V lost 0 bases and J 1 base, leaving 10 bases between the germline ends. This chain's CDR3 is CAISESGGISNQPQHF. The CDR3 coding sequence is TGTGCCATCAGTGAGTCGGGAGGGATCAGCAATCAGCCCCAGCATTTT.

The gene calls are TRBV6-1 and TRBJ1-2, with a possible D match to TRBD1 (5 bases). Trimming shortened V by 3 bases and J by 8 bases, and 13 bases separated the two germline ends. From germline, CDR1 is MNHNS and CDR2 SASEGT. CDR3 length: 13 residues. The CDR3 reads CASSDGGAWGYTF. CDR3 bases: TGTGCCAGCAGTGATGGAGGGGCTTGGGGCTACACCTTC.

V gene TRBV7-2 combines with J gene TRBJ2-7; D remains ambiguous. The CDR3 covers 16 residues. In germline, CDR1 is SGHTA, CDR2 FQGNSA. The V end was cut by 1 base, the J end by 2 bases, with 15 bases between. The CDR3 loop reads CASSLGRGPGPYEQYF. In DNA form, the CDR3 reads TGTGCCAGCAGCTTAGGTAGAGGCCCCGGCCCCTACGAGCAGTACTTC.

The chain links TRBV11-2 to TRBJ2-7; the D gene is possibly TRBD2 (6 bases). Germline V gene data show CDR1 as SGHAT and CDR2 as FQNNGV. This CDR3 region has 13 residues. V lost 5 bases to trimming and J lost 1 base, with 9 bases between them. The CDR3 nucleotides are TGTGCCAGCAGCCCGGGAGTATCCTACGAGCAGTACTTC. Amino acids: CASSPGVSYEQYF.

The chain is built from TRBV20-1 and TRBJ1-2, with D uncertain. The germline CDR1 and CDR2 sequences are DFQATT and SNEGSKA (reference sequence). There are 11 residues in the CDR3. V was pared by 1 base and J by 6 bases, with 6 bases between. The CDR3 is CSARARNGYTF. For the CDR3, the DNA is TGCAGTGCTAGAGCGCGGAATGGCTACACCTTC.

The chain combines TRBV12-5 with TRBJ2-3, with 7 nucleotides matching TRBD2. Germline trimming cut 6 bases from V and 3 bases from J; bases unmatched to any gene: 6. CDR1 is LGHNT, CDR2 FRNRAP, per germline. The length of the CDR3 is 14 residues. CDR3 protein: CASGAGSLTDTQYF. The CDR3 nucleotides read TGTGCTAGTGGAGCGGGATCTCTGACAGATACGCAGTATTTT.

The rearrangement joins TRBV28 to TRBJ2-3, with D perhaps matching TRBD2 (6 bases). V was shortened by 7 bases and J by 0 bases, with 14 bases between the two germline ends. Germline CDR1 is MDHEN and CDR2 is SYDVKM. The CDR3 runs 15 residues. In DNA, the CDR3 is TGTGCCAGCACCTATGGCGGGACTAGCACAGATACGCAGTATTTT. Amino acids: CASTYGGTSTDTQYF.

CDR3 coding DNA: TGTGCCAGCAGCCCCGACCGGGGGACCCAGTACTTC. Protein: CASSPDRGTQYF. The rearrangement joins TRBV5-4 to TRBJ2-5, with D possibly being TRBD2 (5 bases). Trimming took 4 bases from V and 7 from J, leaving 11 bases between them. Germline V lookup: CDR1 SGHNT, CDR2 YYREEE (reference sequence). The CDR3 consists of 12 residues. The full variable domain, rest sourced from reference TRBV5-4 and TRBJ2-5, is ETGVTQSPTHLIKTRGQQVTLRCSSQSGHNTVSWYQQALGQGPQFIFQYYREEENGRGNFPPRFSGLQFPNYSSELNVNALELDDSALYLCASSPDRGTQYFGPGTRLLVL.

This chain uses TRBV9 with TRBJ2-5, with D possibly TRBD2 on 5 matching bases. Germline V gene data show CDR1 as SGDLS and CDR2 as YYNGEE. CDR3 length equals 14 residues. Trimming cost V 0 bases and J 4 bases, with 10 bases left between them. CDR3 residues: CASSVDLAGETQYF. DNA of the CDR3: TGTGCCAGCAGCGTAGACCTGGCGGGAGAGACCCAGTACTTC. The variable domain in full, with the rest retrieved from reference TRBV9 and TRBJ2-5, is DSGVTQTPKHLITATGQRVTLRCSPRSGDLSVYWYQQSLDQGLQFLIQYYNGEERAKGNILERFSAQQFPDLHSELNLSSLELGDSALYFCASSVDLAGETQYFGPGTRLLVL.

This clone was seen more than once but under ten times. The CDR3 spells CASRQDISGNTIYF. The CDR3 region has the DNA TGCGCCAGCAGACAGGATATCTCTGGAAACACCATATATTTT. The V and J genes are TRBV10-1 and TRBJ1-3, with D perhaps TRBD1 (5 bases). There are 14 residues in the CDR3. The V and J ends lost 6 bases and 0 bases respectively, with 9 bases between them. Germline V gene sequence: CDR1 WNHNN, CDR2 SYGVQD (reference sequence).

The chain links TRBV4-2 to TRBJ2-5, with TRBD1 matching 8 bases. From germline, CDR1 is LGHNA and CDR2 YNFKEQ. This CDR3 is 17 amino acids long. V was pared by 5 bases and J by 6 bases, with 17 bases of the junction left unmatched. This CDR3 is CASSTMTGDDRWKTQYF. Here the CDR3 DNA reads TGTGCCAGCAGCACGATGACAGGGGATGATAGGTGGAAGACCCAGTACTTC.

The genes are TRBV7-2 and TRBJ1-2; D uncertain. This CDR3 is 19 amino acids long. The germline gives CDR1 SGHTA, CDR2 FQGNSA. The V end lost 0 bases, the J end lost 6 bases, and 26 bases lay between the germline ends. The CDR3 reads CASSLARENPFRITHGYTF. Here the CDR3 DNA reads TGTGCCAGCAGCTTAGCGCGAGAGAATCCCTTTCGGATTACCCATGGCTACACCTTC.

This chain links TRBV14 with TRBJ1-1; no firm D call. The CDR3 is made up of 13 amino acids. The ends were cut back, 8 bases at V and 1 base at J, with 11 bases in the middle. The germline gives CDR1 SGHDN, CDR2 FVKESK. Written as DNA, the CDR3 is TGTGCCAGCCAACTTGTACGGAACACTGAAGCTTTCTTT. Translation gives CASQLVRNTEAFF. The full variable domain, its missing parts supplied by reference TRBV14 and TRBJ1-1, is EAGVTQFPSHSVIEKGQTVTLRCDPISGHDNLYWYRRVMGKEIKFLLHFVKESKQDESGMPNNRFLAERTGGTYSTLKVQPAELEDSGVYFCASQLVRNTEAFFGQGTRLTVV.

The CDR3 loop is CASSQAHSGNTEAFF. CDR3 DNA: TGTGCCAGCAGCCAAGCGCACAGTGGGAACACTGAAGCTTTCTTT. The V and J genes are TRBV4-2 and TRBJ1-1; unclear D gene. The CDR3 loop spans 15 amino acids. Trimming pared 1 base from V and 1 base from J, leaving 10 bases between. Germline lookup yields CDR1 LGHNA and CDR2 YNFKEQ.

This clone appeared a single time. The rearrangement uses TRBV18 and TRBJ2-6; 8 nucleotides agree with TRBD1. CDR3 size: 19 residues. CDR1 is KGHSH and CDR2 is LQKENI in the germline V gene. Unmatched junction bases numbered 9, after V lost 2 bases and J lost 0 bases. Here the CDR3 DNA reads TGTGCCAGCTCACCAATTTTCGGACAGGGCAACTCTGGGGCCAACGTCCTGACTTTC. It specifies CASSPIFGQGNSGANVLTF. Together with reference TRBV18 and TRBJ2-6, the CDR3 gives the full variable domain: NAGVMQNPRHLVRRRGQEARLRCSPMKGHSHVYWYRQLPEEGLKFMVYLQKENIIDESGMPKERFSAEFPKEGPSILRIQQVVRGDSAAYFCASSPIFGQGNSGANVLTFGAGSRLTVL.

The V call is TRBV5-4, the J call TRBJ2-7; no reliable D call. From germline, CDR1 is SGHNT and CDR2 YYREEE (reference sequence). This CDR3 comprises 13 residues. With 10 bases removed from V and 0 bases from J, the gap between germline ends came to 14 bases. This chain's CDR3 is CAGMEYPSYEQYF. DNA of the CDR3: TGTGCCGGTATGGAGTACCCCTCCTACGAGCAGTACTTC.

This chain connects TRBV15 to TRBJ2-1; D unclear. Trimming stripped 5 bases from V and 3 bases from J, with 11 bases between. The CDR3 loop spans 14 amino acids. Germline loops: CDR1 LNHNV, CDR2 YYDKDF (reference sequence). The CDR3 coding sequence is TGTGCCACCAGCTCCGGCTTGGTCTACAATGAGCAGTTCTTC. It yields the protein CATSSGLVYNEQFF. Full variable domain (outside the CDR3, taken from reference TRBV15 and TRBJ2-1): DAMVIQNPRYQVTQFGKPVTLSCSQTLNHNVMYWYQQKSSQAPKLLFHYYDKDFNNEADTPDNFQSRRPNTSFCFLDIRSPGLGDTAMYLCATSSGLVYNEQFFGPGTRLTVL.

The gene calls are TRBV12-2 and TRBJ1-1; the D call TRBD1 from the table was never checked on the DNA. TRBV12-2 is noted as a pseudogene. The CDR3 is 15 amino acids. This CDR3 reads CASRFPSIVNTEAFF. In nucleotides, the CDR3 is TGTGCAAGTCGCTTCCCATCCATTGTGAACACTGAAGCTTTCTTT.

This CDR3 is CASSLLREGEQFF. Written as DNA, the CDR3 is TGTGCCAGCAGCTTACTCCGGGAGGGGGAGCAGTTCTTC. This rearrangement joins TRBV11-2 to TRBJ2-1; 8 nucleotides align to TRBD2. Trimming at V came to 2 bases and at J to 10 bases, leaving 4 bases not matched to a gene. Per the germline V gene, CDR1 is SGHAT and CDR2 is FQNNGV. The CDR3 extends over 13 amino acids.

The chain carries TRBV19 and TRBJ2-2, with TRBD2 as a possible D gene (7 bases). Deletions cut 8 bases from V and 7 bases from J, with 20 bases between. CDR3 length: 15 amino acids. The germline CDR1 and CDR2 sequences are LNHDA and SQIVND (reference sequence). The CDR3 protein is CASVHIRGAIGELFF. CDR3 in DNA: TGTGCCAGTGTCCATATCCGGGGGGCCATCGGGGAGCTGTTTTTT. Full variable domain (remainder filled in from reference TRBV19 and TRBJ2-2): DGGITQSPKYLFRKEGQNVTLSCEQNLNHDAMYWYRQDPGQGLRLIYYSQIVNDFQKGDIAEGYSVSREKKESFPLTVTSAQKNPTAFYLCASVHIRGAIGELFFGEGSRLTVL.

This clone has just one count. V gene TRBV18 combines with J gene TRBJ1-2; D uncertain. Germline V gene lookup returns CDR1 KGHSH and CDR2 LQKENI. V was pared by 3 bases and J by 0 bases, with 11 bases between. CDR3 length equals 15 residues. CDR3 residues: CASSPTRATNYGYTF. The CDR3 coding sequence is TGTGCCAGCTCACCGACGAGGGCCACTAACTATGGCTACACCTTC.

The chain joins TRBV14 to TRBJ1-2; D possibly corresponds to TRBD1 (5 bases). V gave up 5 bases and J gave up 1 base, with 20 bases separating them. There are 17 residues in the CDR3. Per germline, CDR1 SGHDN and CDR2 FVKESK. CDR3 loop: CASSARGPRSGNYGYTF. CDR3 DNA sequence: TGTGCCAGCAGCGCAAGGGGACCTCGGAGTGGTAACTATGGCTACACCTTC.